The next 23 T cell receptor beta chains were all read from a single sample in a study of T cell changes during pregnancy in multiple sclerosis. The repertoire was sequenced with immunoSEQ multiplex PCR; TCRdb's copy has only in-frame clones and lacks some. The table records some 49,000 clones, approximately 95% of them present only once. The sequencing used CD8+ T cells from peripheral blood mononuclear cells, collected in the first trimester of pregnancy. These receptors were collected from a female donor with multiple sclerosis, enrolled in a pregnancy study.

CDR3 loop: CASSQNRDSIPDNLSTQAPDEQFF. The CDR3 DNA sequence: TGCGCCAGCAGTCAGAACCGGGACAGCATACCGGACAATCTTTCGACTCAGGCCCCAGATGAGCAGTTCTTC. The rearrangement links TRBV23-1 to TRBJ2-1; 7 positions match TRBD1. TRBV23-1 is treated as an ORF (open reading frame) with a function not yet certain. This CDR3 spans 24 amino acids. Trimming removed 3 bases from V and 8 bases from J; junction bases left unmatched: 37.

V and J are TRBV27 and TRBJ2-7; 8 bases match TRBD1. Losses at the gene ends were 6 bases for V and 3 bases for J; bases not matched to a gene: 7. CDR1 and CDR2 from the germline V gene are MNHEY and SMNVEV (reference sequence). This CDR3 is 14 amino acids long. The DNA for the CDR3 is TGTGCCAGCAGGGATAGACAGGGGATCTACGAGCAGTACTTC. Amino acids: CASRDRQGIYEQYF.

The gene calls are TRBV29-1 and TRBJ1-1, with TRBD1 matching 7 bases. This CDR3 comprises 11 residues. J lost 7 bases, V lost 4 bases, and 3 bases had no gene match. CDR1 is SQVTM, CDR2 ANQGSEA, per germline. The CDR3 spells CSVGRQGEAFF. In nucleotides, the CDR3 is TGCAGCGTTGGGCGACAGGGTGAAGCTTTCTTT.

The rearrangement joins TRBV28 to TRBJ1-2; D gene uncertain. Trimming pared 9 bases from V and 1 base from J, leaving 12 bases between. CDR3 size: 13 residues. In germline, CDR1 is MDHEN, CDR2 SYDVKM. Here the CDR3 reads CASRKGGNYGYTF. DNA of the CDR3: TGTGCCAGTAGAAAAGGAGGTAACTATGGCTACACCTTC.

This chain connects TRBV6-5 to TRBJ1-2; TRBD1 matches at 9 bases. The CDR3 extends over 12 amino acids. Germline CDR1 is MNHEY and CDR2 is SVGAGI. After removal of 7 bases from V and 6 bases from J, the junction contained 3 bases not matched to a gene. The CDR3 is CASTTGGDGYTF. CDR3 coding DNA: TGTGCCAGCACCACAGGGGGCGATGGCTACACCTTC.

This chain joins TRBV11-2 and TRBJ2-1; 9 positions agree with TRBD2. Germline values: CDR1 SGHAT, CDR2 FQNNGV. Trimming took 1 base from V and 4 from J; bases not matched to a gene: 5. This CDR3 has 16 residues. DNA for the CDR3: TGTGCCAGCAGCTTAGTATTCCTAGCGGGGTACAATGAGCAGTTCTTC. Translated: CASSLVFLAGYNEQFF.

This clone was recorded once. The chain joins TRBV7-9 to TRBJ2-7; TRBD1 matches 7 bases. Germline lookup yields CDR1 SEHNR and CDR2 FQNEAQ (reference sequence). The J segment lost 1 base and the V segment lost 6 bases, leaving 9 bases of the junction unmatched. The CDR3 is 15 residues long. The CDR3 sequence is CASSSTRQGSYEQYF. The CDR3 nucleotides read TGTGCCAGCAGTTCTACTAGACAGGGATCCTACGAGCAGTACTTC.

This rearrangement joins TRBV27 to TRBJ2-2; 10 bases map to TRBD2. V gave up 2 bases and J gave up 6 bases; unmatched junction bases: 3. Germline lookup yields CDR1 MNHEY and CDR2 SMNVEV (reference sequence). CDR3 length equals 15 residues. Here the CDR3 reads CASSLLTSGPGELFF. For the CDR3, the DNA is TGTGCCAGCAGTTTACTGACTAGCGGGCCCGGGGAGCTGTTTTTT.

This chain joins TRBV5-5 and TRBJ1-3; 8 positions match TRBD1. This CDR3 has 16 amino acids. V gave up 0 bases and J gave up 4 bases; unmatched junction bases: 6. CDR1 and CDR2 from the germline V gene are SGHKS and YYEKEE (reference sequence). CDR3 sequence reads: CASSLGLGQDGNTIYF. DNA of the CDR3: TGTGCCAGCAGCTTGGGACTGGGACAGGACGGAAACACCATATATTTT.

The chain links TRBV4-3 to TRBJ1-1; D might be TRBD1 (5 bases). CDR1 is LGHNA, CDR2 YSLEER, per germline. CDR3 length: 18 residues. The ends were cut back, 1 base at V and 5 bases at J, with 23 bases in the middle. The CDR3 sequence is CASSQGVTSGQGGTEAFF. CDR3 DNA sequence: TGCGCCAGCAGCCAAGGGGTAACGTCCGGGCAGGGAGGAACTGAAGCTTTCTTT.

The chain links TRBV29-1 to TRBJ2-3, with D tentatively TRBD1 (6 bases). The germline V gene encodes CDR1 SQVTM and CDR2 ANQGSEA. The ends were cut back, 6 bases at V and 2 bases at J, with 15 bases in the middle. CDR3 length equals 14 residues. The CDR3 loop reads CSVAPTGTTDTQYF. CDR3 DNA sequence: TGCAGCGTCGCTCCTACAGGGACCACAGATACGCAGTATTTT.

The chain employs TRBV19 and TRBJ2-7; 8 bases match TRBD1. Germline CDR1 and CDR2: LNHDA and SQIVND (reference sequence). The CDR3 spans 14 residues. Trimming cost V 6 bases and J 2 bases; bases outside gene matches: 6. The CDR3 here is CASSWGTGPYEQYF. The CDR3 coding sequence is TGTGCCAGTAGCTGGGGGACAGGTCCCTACGAGCAGTACTTC. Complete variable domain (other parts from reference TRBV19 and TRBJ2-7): DGGITQSPKYLFRKEGQNVTLSCEQNLNHDAMYWYRQDPGQGLRLIYYSQIVNDFQKGDIAEGYSVSREKKESFPLTVTSAQKNPTAFYLCASSWGTGPYEQYFGPGTRLTVT.

The CDR3 reads CASSYQINEQFF. CDR3 nucleotide sequence: TGTGCCAGCAGTTACCAGATAAATGAGCAGTTCTTC. The gene calls are TRBV6-6 and TRBJ2-1; the D is unclear. Germline V CDR1 and CDR2: MNHNY, SVGAGI (reference sequence). The CDR3 length is 12 residues. With 2 bases removed from V and 7 bases from J, the gap between germline ends came to 6 bases.

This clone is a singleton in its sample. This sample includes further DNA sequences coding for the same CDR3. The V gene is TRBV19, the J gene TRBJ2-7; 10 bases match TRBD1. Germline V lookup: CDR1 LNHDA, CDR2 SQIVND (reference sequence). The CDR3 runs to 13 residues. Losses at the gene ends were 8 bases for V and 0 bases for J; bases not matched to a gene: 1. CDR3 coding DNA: TGTGCCAGTGGGACAGGGGACTCCTACGAGCAGTACTTC. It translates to CASGTGDSYEQYF.

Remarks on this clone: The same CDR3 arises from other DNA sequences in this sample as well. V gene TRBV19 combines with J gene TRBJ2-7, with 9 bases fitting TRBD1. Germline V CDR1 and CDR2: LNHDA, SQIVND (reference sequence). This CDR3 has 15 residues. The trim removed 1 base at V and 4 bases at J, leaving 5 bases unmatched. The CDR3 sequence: CASSIGTGGTYEQYF. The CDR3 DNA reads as TGTGCCAGTAGTATAGGAACAGGGGGCACATACGAGCAGTACTTC.

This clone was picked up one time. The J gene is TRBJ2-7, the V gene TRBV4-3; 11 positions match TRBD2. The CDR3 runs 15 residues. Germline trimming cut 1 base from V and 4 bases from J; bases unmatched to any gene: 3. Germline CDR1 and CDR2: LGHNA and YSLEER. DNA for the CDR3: TGCGCCAGCAGCCAAGGAGCTAGCGGGAGGTACGAGCAGTACTTC. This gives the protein CASSQGASGRYEQYF.

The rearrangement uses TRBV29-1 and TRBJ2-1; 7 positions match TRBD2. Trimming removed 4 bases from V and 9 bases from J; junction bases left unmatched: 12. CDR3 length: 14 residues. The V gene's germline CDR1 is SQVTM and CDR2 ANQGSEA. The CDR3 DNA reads TGCAGCGTTGCTGGACTAGTCGGAAGAGGTGAGCAGTTCTTC. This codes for CSVAGLVGRGEQFF.

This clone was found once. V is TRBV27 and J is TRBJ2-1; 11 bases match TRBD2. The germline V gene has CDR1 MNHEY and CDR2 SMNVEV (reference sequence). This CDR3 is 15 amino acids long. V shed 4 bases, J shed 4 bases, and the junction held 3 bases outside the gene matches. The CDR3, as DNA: TGTGCCAGCAGTTCCGGACTAGCGGGTTACAATGAGCAGTTCTTC. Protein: CASSSGLAGYNEQFF.

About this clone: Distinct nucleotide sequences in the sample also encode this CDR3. For the CDR3, the DNA is TGCAGCGTTGAGGAGGGGAACACCATATATTTT. Its protein is CSVEEGNTIYF. This chain uses TRBV29-1 with TRBJ1-3, with a possible D match to TRBD1 (5 bases). V dropped 3 bases and J dropped 7 bases, with 7 bases sitting between them. The CDR3 is made up of 11 amino acids. In germline, CDR1 is SQVTM, CDR2 ANQGSEA.

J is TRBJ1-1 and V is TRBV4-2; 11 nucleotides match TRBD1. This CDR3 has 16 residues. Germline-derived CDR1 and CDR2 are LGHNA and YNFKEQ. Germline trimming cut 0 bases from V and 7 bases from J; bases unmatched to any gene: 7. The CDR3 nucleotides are TGTGCCAGCAGCCAAGATTCCGGGACAGGGGGGGATGAAGCTTTCTTT. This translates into CASSQDSGTGGDEAFF.

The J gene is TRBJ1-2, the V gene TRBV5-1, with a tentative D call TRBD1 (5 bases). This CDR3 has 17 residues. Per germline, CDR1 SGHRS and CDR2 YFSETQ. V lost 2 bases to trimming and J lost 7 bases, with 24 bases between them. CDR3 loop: CASSLRGGTSDISGYTF. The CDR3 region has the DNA TGCGCCAGCAGCTTAAGGGGTGGGACTTCGGATATAAGTGGCTACACCTTC. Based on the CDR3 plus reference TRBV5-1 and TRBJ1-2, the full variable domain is KAGVTQTPRYLIKTRGQQVTLSCSPISGHRSVSWYQQTPGQGLQFLFEYFSETQRNKGNFPGRFSGRQFSNSRSEMNVSTLELGDSALYLCASSLRGGTSDISGYTFGSGTRLTVV.

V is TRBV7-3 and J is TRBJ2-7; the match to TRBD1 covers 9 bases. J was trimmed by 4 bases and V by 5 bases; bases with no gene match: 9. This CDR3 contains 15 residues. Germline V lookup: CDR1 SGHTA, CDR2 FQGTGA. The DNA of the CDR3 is TGTGCCAGCAGCCCAGGGACAGGGCTACTATACGAGCAGTACTTC. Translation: CASSPGTGLLYEQYF. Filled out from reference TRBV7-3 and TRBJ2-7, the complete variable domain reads GAGVSQTPSNKVTEKGKYVELRCDPISGHTALYWYRQSLGQGPEFLIYFQGTGAADDSGLPNDRFFAVRPEGSVSTLKIQRTERGDSAVYLCASSPGTGLLYEQYFGPGTRLTVT.

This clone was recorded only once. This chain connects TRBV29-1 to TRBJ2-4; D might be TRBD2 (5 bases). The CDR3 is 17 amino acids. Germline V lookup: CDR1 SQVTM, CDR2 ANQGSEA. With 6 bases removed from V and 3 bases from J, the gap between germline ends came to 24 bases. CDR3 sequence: CSVSRWTPELVKNIQYF. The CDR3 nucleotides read TGCAGCGTCTCCCGCTGGACTCCGGAATTGGTCAAAAACATTCAGTACTTC.